Below, one T cell receptor beta chain is given with its context. Its specificity is unknown. Germline loops: CDR1 SGHTA, CDR2 FQGTGA. Germline trimming cut 5 bases from V and 7 bases from J; bases unmatched to any gene: 12. The length of the CDR3 is 16 residues. Here immunoSEQ multiplex PCR was the method, and the copy in TCRdb shows in-frame clones only, minus some. The table lists around 100,000 clones, 75% to 90% of them singletons. This specimen comes from a study of cytomegalovirus exposure and HLA in healthy donors. Study results and limitations: Researchers reported that three CMV-associated chains were confirmed in vitro as CMV antigen-specific. According to the study, 160 or so TCR beta chains were cytomegalovirus-associated. Rarity characterized most TCR sequences, yet some public TCRs appeared in many donors. Subsequent analysis revealed that first-cohort TCR clusters tended to co-occur in the 120 or so validation repertoires.

The sample taken for sequencing was PBMCs. This receptor was taken from a young man in good health and CMV-seropositive. V and J are TRBV7-3 and TRBJ2-3; TRBD2 aligns across 10 bases. CDR3 coding DNA: TGTGCCAGCAGCCCCGGGGGGGGGACTAGCGCCTATACGCAGTATTTT. Translation gives CASSPGGGTSAYTQYF. Full variable domain (remainder filled in from reference TRBV7-3 and TRBJ2-3): GAGVSQTPSNKVTEKGKYVELRCDPISGHTALYWYRQSLGQGPEFLIYFQGTGAADDSGLPNDRFFAVRPEGSVSTLKIQRTERGDSAVYLCASSPGGGTSAYTQYFGPGTRLTVL.